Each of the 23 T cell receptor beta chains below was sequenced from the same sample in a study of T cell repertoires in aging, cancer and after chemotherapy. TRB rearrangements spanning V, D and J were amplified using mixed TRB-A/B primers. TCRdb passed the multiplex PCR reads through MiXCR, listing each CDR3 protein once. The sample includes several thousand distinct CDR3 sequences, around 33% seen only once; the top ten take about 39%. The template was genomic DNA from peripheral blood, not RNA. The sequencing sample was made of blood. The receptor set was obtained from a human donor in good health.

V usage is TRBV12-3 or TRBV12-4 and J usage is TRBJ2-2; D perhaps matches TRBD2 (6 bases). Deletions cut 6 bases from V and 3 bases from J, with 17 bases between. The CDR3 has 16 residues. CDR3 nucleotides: TGTGCCAGCAGCCCGGGACTGGGCTCAGACACCGGGGAGCTGTTTTTT. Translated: CASSPGLGSDTGELFF.

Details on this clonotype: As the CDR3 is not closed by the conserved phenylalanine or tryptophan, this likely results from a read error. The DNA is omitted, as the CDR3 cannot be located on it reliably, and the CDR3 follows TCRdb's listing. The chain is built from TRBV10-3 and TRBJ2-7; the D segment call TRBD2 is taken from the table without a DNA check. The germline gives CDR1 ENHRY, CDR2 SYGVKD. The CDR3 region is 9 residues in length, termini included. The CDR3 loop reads CAISEDLAG.

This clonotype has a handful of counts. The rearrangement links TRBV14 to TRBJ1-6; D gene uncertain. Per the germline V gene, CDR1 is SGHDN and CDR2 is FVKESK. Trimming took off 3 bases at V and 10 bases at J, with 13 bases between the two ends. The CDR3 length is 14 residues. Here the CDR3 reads CASSQGRDLSPLHF. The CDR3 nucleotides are TGTGCCAGCAGCCAGGGGAGGGATTTGTCACCCCTCCACTTT.

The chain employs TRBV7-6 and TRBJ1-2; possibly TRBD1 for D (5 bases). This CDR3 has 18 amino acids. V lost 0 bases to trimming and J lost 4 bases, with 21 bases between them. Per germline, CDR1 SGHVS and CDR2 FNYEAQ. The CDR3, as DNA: TGTGCCAGCAGCTTAGCGCCAGGGAACCCAATTGGCCCCTATGGCTACACCTTC. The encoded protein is CASSLAPGNPIGPYGYTF.

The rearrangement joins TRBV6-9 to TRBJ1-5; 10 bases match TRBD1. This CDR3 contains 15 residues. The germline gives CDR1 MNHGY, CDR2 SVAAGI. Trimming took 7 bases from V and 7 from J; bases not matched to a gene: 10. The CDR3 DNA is TGTGCCAGCATTATGGGGACAGGGGAGTGGCAGCCCCAGCATTTT. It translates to CASIMGTGEWQPQHF.

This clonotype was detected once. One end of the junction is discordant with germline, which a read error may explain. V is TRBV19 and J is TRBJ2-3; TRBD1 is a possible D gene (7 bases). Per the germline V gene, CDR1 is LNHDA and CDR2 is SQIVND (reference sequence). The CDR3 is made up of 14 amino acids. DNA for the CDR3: TGTGCCAGCGCGGGACAGTTGGAGGGCGATAGGCAGTATTTT. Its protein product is CASAGQLEGDRQYF. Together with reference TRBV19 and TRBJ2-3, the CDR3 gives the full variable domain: DGGITQSPKYLFRKEGQNVTLSCEQNLNHDAMYWYRQDPGQGLRLIYYSQIVNDFQKGDIAEGYSVSREKKESFPLTVTSAQKNPTAFYLCASAGQLEGDRQYFGPGTRLTVL.

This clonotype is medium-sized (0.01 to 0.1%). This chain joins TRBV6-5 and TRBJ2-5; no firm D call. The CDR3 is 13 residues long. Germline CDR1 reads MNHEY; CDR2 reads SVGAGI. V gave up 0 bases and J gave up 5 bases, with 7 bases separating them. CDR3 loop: CASSYSPWETQYF. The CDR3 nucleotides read TGTGCCAGCAGTTACTCGCCCTGGGAGACCCAGTACTTC.

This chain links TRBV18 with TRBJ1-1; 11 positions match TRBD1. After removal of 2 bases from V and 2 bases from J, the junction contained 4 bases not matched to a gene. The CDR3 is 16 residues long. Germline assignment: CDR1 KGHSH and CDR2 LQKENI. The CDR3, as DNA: TGTGCCAGCTCACCATCGGGACAGGGGGGCAACACTGAAGCTTTCTTT. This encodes CASSPSGQGGNTEAFF.

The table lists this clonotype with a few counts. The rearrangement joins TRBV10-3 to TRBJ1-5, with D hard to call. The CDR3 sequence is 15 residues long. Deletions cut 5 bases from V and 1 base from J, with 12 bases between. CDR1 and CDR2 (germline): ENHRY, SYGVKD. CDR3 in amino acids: CAISHSLGSNQPQHF. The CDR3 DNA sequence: TGTGCCATCAGTCACAGTCTTGGGAGCAATCAGCCCCAGCATTTT.

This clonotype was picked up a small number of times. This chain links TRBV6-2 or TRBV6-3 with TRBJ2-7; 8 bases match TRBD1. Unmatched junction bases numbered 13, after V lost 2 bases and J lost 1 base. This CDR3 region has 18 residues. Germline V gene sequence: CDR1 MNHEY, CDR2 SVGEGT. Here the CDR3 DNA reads TGTGCCAGCAGTTACCCCTCCCGCAGGGGGCAAAGTTCCTACGAGCAGTACTTC. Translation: CASSYPSRRGQSSYEQYF.

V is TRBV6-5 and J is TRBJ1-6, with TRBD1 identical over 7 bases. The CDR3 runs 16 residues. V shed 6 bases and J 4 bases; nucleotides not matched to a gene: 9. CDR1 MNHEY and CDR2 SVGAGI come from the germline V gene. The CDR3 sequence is CASRVGQLEYNSPLHF. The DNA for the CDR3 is TGTGCCAGCAGGGTGGGACAGTTAGAGTATAATTCACCCCTCCACTTT.

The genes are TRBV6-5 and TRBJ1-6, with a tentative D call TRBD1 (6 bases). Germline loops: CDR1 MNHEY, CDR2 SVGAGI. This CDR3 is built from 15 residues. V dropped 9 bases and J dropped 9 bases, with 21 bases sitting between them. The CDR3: CASSGDPHWGSPLHF. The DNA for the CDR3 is TGTGCCAGTTCAGGGGACCCACACTGGGGTTCACCCCTCCACTTT.

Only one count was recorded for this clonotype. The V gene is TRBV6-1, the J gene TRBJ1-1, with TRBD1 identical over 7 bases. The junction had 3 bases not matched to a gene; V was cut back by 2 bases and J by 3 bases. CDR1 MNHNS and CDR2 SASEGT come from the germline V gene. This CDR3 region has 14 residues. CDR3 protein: CASSERQGDTEAFF. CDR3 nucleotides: TGTGCCAGCAGTGAACGACAGGGCGACACTGAAGCTTTCTTT.

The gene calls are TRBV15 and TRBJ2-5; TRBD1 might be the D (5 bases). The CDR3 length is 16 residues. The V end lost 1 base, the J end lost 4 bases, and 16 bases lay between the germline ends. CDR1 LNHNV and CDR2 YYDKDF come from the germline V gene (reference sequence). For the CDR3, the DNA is TGTGCCACCAGCAGAGCCAGCCCCAGGGTACCAGAGACCCAGTACTTC. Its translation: CATSRASPRVPETQYF.

CDR3 amino acids: CASTLVTSGGYPNEQFF. CDR3 in DNA: TGTGCCAGCACCCTAGTGACTAGCGGGGGGTACCCCAATGAGCAGTTCTTC. This chain joins TRBV12-3 or TRBV12-4 and TRBJ2-1, with TRBD2 matching 13 bases. The CDR3 covers 17 residues. V lost 7 bases and J lost 6; bases outside the gene matches: 12.

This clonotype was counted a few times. As DNA, the CDR3 is TGTGCCCGGAACGTGGGAGGGACCTCTGGGGCCAACGTCCTGACTTTC. Amino acid sequence: CARNVGGTSGANVLTF. The genes are TRBV30 and TRBJ2-6; 7 nucleotides line up with TRBD2. CDR3 length equals 16 residues. V dropped 8 bases and J dropped 0; count of bases not matched to a gene: 10. Germline V gives CDR1 GTSNPN, CDR2 SVGIG (reference sequence). The full variable domain, completed using reference TRBV30 and TRBJ2-6, is SQTIHQWPATLVQPVGSPLSLECTVEGTSNPNLYWYRQAAGRGLQLLFYSVGIGQISSEVPQNLSASRPQDRQFILSSKKLLLSDSGFYLCARNVGGTSGANVLTFGAGSRLTVL.

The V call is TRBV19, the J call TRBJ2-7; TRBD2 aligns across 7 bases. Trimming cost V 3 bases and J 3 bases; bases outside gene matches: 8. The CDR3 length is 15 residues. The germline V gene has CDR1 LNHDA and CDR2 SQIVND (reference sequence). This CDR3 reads CASSMVSSGLYEQYF. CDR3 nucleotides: TGTGCCAGTAGTATGGTCTCTAGCGGCCTCTACGAGCAGTACTTC.

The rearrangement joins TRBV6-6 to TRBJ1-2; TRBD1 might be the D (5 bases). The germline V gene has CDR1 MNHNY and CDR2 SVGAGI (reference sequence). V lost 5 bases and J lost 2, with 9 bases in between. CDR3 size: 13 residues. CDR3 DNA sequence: TGTGCCAGCAGTCCTGGGGCCAACTATGGCTACACCTTC. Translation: CASSPGANYGYTF.

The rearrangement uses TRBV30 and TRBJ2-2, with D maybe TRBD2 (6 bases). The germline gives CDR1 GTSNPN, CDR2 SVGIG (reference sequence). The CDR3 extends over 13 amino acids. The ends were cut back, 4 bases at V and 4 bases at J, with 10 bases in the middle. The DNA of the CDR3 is TGTGCCTGGACCTTGGGAGGCACCGGGGAGCTGTTTTTT. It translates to CAWTLGGTGELFF.

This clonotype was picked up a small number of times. CDR3 in amino acids: CASTPLAGNTGELFF. The CDR3 DNA follows: TGTGCCAGCACCCCACTAGCAGGGAACACCGGGGAGCTGTTTTTT. The chain carries TRBV6-5 and TRBJ2-2, with TRBD2 as a possible D gene (6 bases). Trimming left V 7 bases short and J 1 base short, with 13 bases between. The CDR3 length is 15 residues. The V gene's germline CDR1 is MNHEY and CDR2 SVGAGI.

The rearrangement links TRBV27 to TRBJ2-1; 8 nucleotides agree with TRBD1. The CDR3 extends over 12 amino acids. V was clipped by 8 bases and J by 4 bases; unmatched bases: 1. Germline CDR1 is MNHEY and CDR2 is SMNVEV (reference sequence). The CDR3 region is CASGDRYNEQFF. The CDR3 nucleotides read TGTGCCAGCGGGGACAGGTACAATGAGCAGTTCTTC.

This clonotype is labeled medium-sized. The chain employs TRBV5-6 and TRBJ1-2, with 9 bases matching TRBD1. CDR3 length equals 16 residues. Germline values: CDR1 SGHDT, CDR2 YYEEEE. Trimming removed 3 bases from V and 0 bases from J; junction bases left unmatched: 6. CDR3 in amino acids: CASSSGTGIPNYGYTF. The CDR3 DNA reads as TGTGCCAGCAGCTCCGGGACAGGGATCCCTAACTATGGCTACACCTTC.

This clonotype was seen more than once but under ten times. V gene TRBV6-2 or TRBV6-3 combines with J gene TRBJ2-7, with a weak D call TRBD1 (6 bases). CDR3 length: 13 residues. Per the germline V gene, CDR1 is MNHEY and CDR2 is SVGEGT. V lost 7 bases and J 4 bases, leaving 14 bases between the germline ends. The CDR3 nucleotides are TGTGCCAGCACTAGAGGACAGTATTACGAGCAGTACGTC. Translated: CASTRGQYYEQYV.